This TCR beta chain was recovered during a study of chemoradiotherapy in HPV16-positive cancers. Study as a whole: Candidate HPV-specific T-cell clones and common TCR motifs came from functional assays in a couple of HPV16-positive patients. Study-level points and caveats: During treatment, candidate HPV-specific clones and E7-related motifs expanded in tumor. HPV-responsive T-cell expansion during chemoradiotherapy was linked to improved recurrence-free survival in HPV16-positive patients.

The germline gives CDR1 SQVTM, CDR2 ANQGSEA. The CDR3 covers 15 residues. V was shortened by 1 base and J by 0 bases, with 12 bases between the two germline ends. Profiling relied on immunoSEQ multiplex PCR, and the TCRdb table lists in-frame clones only, not all of them. The table shows a few thousand clones, with 85% to 95% occurring only once. Samples were taken several times over chemoradiotherapy. Turning to this clone: The target antigen is unknown.

This receptor was obtained from a human donor with HPV-associated anogenital cancer. The genes are TRBV29-1 and TRBJ1-1, with D perhaps matching TRBD1 (5 bases). This material was obtained from a patient who underwent chemoradiotherapy. The CDR3 protein is CSVEVRRGVNTEAFF. The CDR3 DNA reads TGCAGCGTTGAAGTCAGGAGGGGTGTGAACACTGAAGCTTTCTTT.